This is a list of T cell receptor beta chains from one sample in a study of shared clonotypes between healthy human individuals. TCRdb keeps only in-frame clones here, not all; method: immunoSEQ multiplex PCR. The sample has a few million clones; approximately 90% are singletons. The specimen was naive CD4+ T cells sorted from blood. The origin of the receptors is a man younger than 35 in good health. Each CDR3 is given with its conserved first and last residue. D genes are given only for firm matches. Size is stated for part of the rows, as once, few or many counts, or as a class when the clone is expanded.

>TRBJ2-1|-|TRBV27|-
CASSFEQVAYNEQFF
TGTGCCAGCAGTTTCGAGCAGGTGGCCTACAATGAGCAGTTCTTC
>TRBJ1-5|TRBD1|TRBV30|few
CAWSGQGGQPQHF
TGTGCCTGGAGTGGACAGGGAGGCCAGCCCCAGCATTTT
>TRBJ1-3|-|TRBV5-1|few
CASSLALGNTIYF
TGCGCCAGCAGCTTGGCCTTAGGAAACACCATATATTTT
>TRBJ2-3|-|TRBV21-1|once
CASSGRPGLAGGQTSTDTQYF
TGTGCCAGCAGCGGCCGCCCGGGACTAGCGGGAGGTCAGACGAGCACAGATACGCAGTATTTT
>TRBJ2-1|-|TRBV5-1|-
CASSPLEGTYNEQFF
TGCGCCAGCAGCCCCCTAGAGGGGACCTACAATGAGCAGTTCTTC
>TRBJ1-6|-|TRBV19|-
CASSMVGDHSPLHF
TGTGCCAGTAGTATGGTCGGGGACCATTCACCCCTCCACTTT
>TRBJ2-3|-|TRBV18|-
CASSPVGDTQYF
TGTGCCAGCTCACCCGTTGGAGATACGCAGTATTTT
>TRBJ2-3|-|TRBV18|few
CASSPPGGPPDTQYF
TGTGCCAGCTCACCACCGGGGGGACCGCCAGATACGCAGTATTTT
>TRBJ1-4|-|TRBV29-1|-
CSVGRANEKLFF
TGCAGCGTTGGGCGGGCTAATGAAAAACTGTTTTTT
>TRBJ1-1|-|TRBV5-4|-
CAAQLLPPRNTEAFF
TGTGCCGCCCAGCTTTTACCCCCAAGGAACACTGAAGCTTTCTTT
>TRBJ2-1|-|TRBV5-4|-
CASSLYGSYNEQFF
TGTGCCAGCAGCTTGTATGGGTCCTACAATGAGCAGTTCTTC
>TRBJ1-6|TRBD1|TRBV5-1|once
CASSRDGQGYNSPLHF
TGCGCCAGCAGCAGGGACGGACAGGGGTATAATTCACCCCTCCACTTT